These T cell receptor beta chains were read from a single sample in a study of long-term antiretroviral therapy in people with HIV. Assay used: immunoSEQ multiplex PCR; TCRdb lists only in-frame clones, some missing. The sample contains around 37,000 clones, approximately 85% of which appear only once. Sequences were derived from unsorted PBMCs, sampled around 3.3 years after starting antiretroviral therapy. The source of these receptors is a man aged 18 to 30 with HIV. Both conserved end residues are part of each CDR3. A D gene is named only where the DNA matches it firmly. Not every row has a clone size; where given, it reads once, few, many or a size class.

V	J	D	size	CDR3	DNA
TRBV9	TRBJ1-3	-	-	CASSVLGNSGNTIYF	TGTGCCAGCAGCGTACTAGGGAACTCTGGAAACACCATATATTTT
TRBV27	TRBJ2-7	-	medium-sized	CASGVGAREQYF	TGTGCCAGCGGGGTGGGGGCCCGCGAGCAGTACTTC
TRBV15	TRBJ1-2	-	-	CATSRGVRGRTDGYTF	TGTGCCACCAGCAGAGGAGTACGGGGGCGCACCGATGGCTACACCTTC
TRBV6-1	TRBJ2-7	-	-	CASSALTTVIIYEQYF	TGTGCCAGCAGTGCGCTTACGACAGTTATCATCTACGAGCAGTACTTC
TRBV9	TRBJ2-1	-	-	CASSAAYNEQFF	TGTGCCAGCAGCGCCGCCTACAATGAGCAGTTCTTC
TRBV9	TRBJ1-1	-	-	CASSVGKGLNTEAFF	TGTGCCAGCAGCGTAGGAAAAGGGCTGAACACTGAAGCTTTCTTT
TRBV7-2	TRBJ2-7	TRBD2	-	CASSRGAGGSYEQYF	TGTGCCAGCAGCCGCGGGGCGGGAGGGTCCTACGAGCAGTACTTC
TRBV6-6	TRBJ2-1	TRBD2	-	CASSYDGTSGSHEQFF	TGTGCCAGCAGTTATGACGGGACTAGCGGGAGCCATGAGCAGTTCTTC
TRBV7-6	TRBJ2-2	-	once	CASSLGASTGELFF	TGTGCCAGCAGCTTAGGGGCTAGCACCGGGGAGCTGTTTTTT
TRBV4-1	TRBJ2-5	-	-	CASSQGTHRETQYF	TGCGCCAGCAGCCAGGGAACCCATCGGGAGACCCAGTACTTC
TRBV5-6	TRBJ2-4	TRBD1	once	CASSLPGQGKKNIQYF	TGTGCCAGCAGCTTGCCGGGACAGGGGAAGAAAAACATTCAGTACTTC
TRBV14	TRBJ2-7	TRBD2	-	CASSQGLAGPYEQYF	TGTGCCAGCAGCCAGGGACTAGCGGGACCCTACGAGCAGTACTTC
TRBV5-1	TRBJ2-7	TRBD2	-	CASSLMGRLGNTGGEQYF	TGCGCCAGCAGCTTGATGGGAAGGTTGGGGAACACGGGAGGAGAGCAGTACTTC
TRBV7-9	TRBJ2-2	-	-	CASSLTPTGTGELFF	TGTGCCAGCAGCTTAACCCCGACCGGCACCGGGGAGCTGTTTTTT
TRBV6-1	TRBJ1-5	TRBD1	-	CASMRQGLSNQPQHF	TGTGCCAGTATGAGACAGGGCCTTAGCAATCAGCCCCAGCATTTT
TRBV28	TRBJ1-5	-	-	CASTGIYGNQPQHF	TGTGCCAGCACAGGGATATATGGCAATCAGCCCCAGCATTTT
TRBV4-3	TRBJ1-2	TRBD1	-	CASSQDAGGGLGYTF	TGCGCCAGCAGCCAAGACGCAGGAGGGGGCCTAGGCTACACCTTC
TRBV15	TRBJ2-3	-	-	CATSRGARGTLDTQYF	TGTGCCACCAGCAGAGGCGCCCGTGGAACTCTTGATACGCAGTATTTT
TRBV27	TRBJ1-5	-	-	CASSLSAGDLSNQPQHF	TGTGCCAGCAGTTTATCGGCAGGTGACCTAAGCAATCAGCCCCAGCATTTT
TRBV28	TRBJ2-7	TRBD1	once	CASLLSGTASSEQYF	TGTGCCAGCCTTCTATCCGGGACAGCTTCAAGTGAGCAGTACTTC
TRBV5-1	TRBJ2-1	-	-	CASTYSGNSYNEQFF	TGCGCCAGCACCTATAGCGGAAACTCCTACAATGAGCAGTTCTTC
TRBV19	TRBJ1-3	-	-	CASSINGFSGNTIYF	TGTGCCAGTAGTATAAACGGCTTCTCTGGAAACACCATATATTTT
TRBV5-1	TRBJ2-7	-	once	CASSWDGYEQYF	TGCGCCAGCAGCTGGGACGGATACGAGCAGTACTTC
TRBV5-1	TRBJ2-7	TRBD2	-	CASSPGERGVAEQYF	TGCGCCAGCAGCCCCGGGGAGCGGGGGGTTGCCGAGCAGTACTTC
TRBV4-2	TRBJ2-7	TRBD2	-	CASSLLTSGVTYEQYF	TGTGCCAGCAGCCTTCTGACTAGCGGGGTGACCTACGAGCAGTACTTC
TRBV7-7	TRBJ1-1	-	-	CASSLSQNTEAFF	TGTGCTAGCAGCTTAAGTCAGAACACTGAAGCTTTCTTT
TRBV4-1	TRBJ2-1	-	-	CASSHARGDEQFF	TGCGCCAGCAGCCATGCGCGAGGGGATGAGCAGTTCTTC
TRBV4-3	TRBJ1-1	-	-	CASSQDTGSDTEAFF	TGCGCCAGCAGCCAAGATACGGGTTCGGACACTGAAGCTTTCTTT
TRBV7-6	TRBJ1-2	TRBD1	-	CASSPGGSAMGYTF	TGTGCCAGCAGCCCAGGGGGTTCTGCTATGGGCTACACCTTC
TRBV29-1	TRBJ2-2	TRBD2	-	CSVLAGETGELFF	TGCAGCGTTCTAGCGGGAGAGACCGGGGAGCTGTTTTTT
TRBV5-1	TRBJ2-7	-	-	CASSLAGSSYEQYF	TGCGCCAGCAGCTTGGCCGGGAGCTCCTACGAGCAGTACTTC
TRBV15	TRBJ1-1	-	-	CATSRVETPDEAFF	TGTGCCACCAGCAGAGTTGAGACACCGGATGAAGCTTTCTTT
TRBV28	TRBJ2-5	-	-	CASSTRAVQETQYF	TGTGCCAGCAGTACGCGGGCAGTCCAAGAGACCCAGTACTTC
TRBV7-9	TRBJ1-2	-	few	CASSAWDGQGNGYTF	TGTGCCAGCAGCGCATGGGATGGGCAAGGGAATGGCTACACCTTC
TRBV9	TRBJ2-3	-	-	CAGSRGQTDTQYF	TGTGCCGGATCCCGGGGGCAGACAGATACGCAGTATTTT
TRBV9	TRBJ2-1	-	once	CASSRETSDISNEQFF	TGTGCCAGCAGCCGAGAGACTAGTGATATAAGTAATGAGCAGTTCTTC
TRBV7-9	TRBJ2-1	TRBD2	-	CASSSPTSGSYNEQFF	TGTGCCAGCAGCTCCCCGACTAGCGGGAGCTACAATGAGCAGTTCTTC
TRBV27	TRBJ2-3	TRBD2	-	CATHLGGLGGTDTQYF	TGTGCCACCCATCTCGGCGGACTAGGGGGCACAGATACGCAGTATTTT
TRBV6-4	TRBJ2-2	-	-	CASSDRDTGELFF	TGTGCCAGCAGTGACAGGGACACCGGGGAGCTGTTTTTT
TRBV27	TRBJ2-7	-	-	CASSHGQAGYEQYF	TGTGCCAGTTCACATGGGCAGGCCGGTTACGAGCAGTACTTC
TRBV2	TRBJ2-7	-	-	CASSGTATTYEQYF	TGTGCCAGCAGTGGGACAGCTACAACCTACGAGCAGTACTTC
TRBV6-5	TRBJ1-4	-	-	CASSVEGLSNEKLFF	TGTGCCAGCAGTGTTGAAGGCCTCTCTAATGAAAAACTGTTTTTT
TRBV2	TRBJ1-5	-	few	CASSDGLANQPQHF	TGTGCCAGCAGTGATGGGTTGGCGAATCAGCCCCAGCATTTT
TRBV18	TRBJ1-4	-	-	CASSADRTTNEKLFF	TGTGCCAGCTCAGCCGACAGGACAACTAATGAAAAACTGTTTTTT
TRBV7-9	TRBJ1-1	-	-	CASSLTSGGGRTEAFF	TGTGCCAGCAGCTTAACGAGTGGGGGGGGTCGAACTGAAGCTTTCTTT
TRBV11-2	TRBJ2-1	-	-	CASSSLGRASSYNEQFF	TGTGCCAGCAGTTCCCTGGGGCGGGCGAGCTCCTACAATGAGCAGTTCTTC
TRBV2	TRBJ1-4	-	-	CASSQQGTNEKLFF	TGTGCCAGCAGTCAACAGGGAACTAATGAAAAACTGTTTTTT
TRBV4-1	TRBJ1-2	-	-	CASSQFHRTEIGYGYTF	TGCGCCAGCAGCCAATTCCATAGGACTGAGATCGGTTATGGCTACACCTTC
TRBV18	TRBJ1-1	-	-	CASSPSMNTEAFF	TGTGCCAGCTCACCATCAATGAACACTGAAGCTTTCTTT
TRBV7-2	TRBJ2-7	-	-	CASKIGGVYEQYF	TGTGCCAGCAAAATAGGTGGGGTGTACGAGCAGTACTTC
TRBV19	TRBJ1-1	TRBD1	-	CASSIDIDRGDTEAFF	TGTGCCAGTAGTATAGATATAGACAGGGGGGACACTGAAGCTTTCTTT
TRBV27	TRBJ2-1	-	-	CASSSPAHNEQFF	TGTGCCAGCAGTTCCCCCGCCCACAATGAGCAGTTCTTC
TRBV5-1	TRBJ2-6	-	-	CASSPGQLSSGANVLTF	TGCGCCAGCAGCCCTGGACAGCTGAGCTCTGGGGCCAACGTCCTGACTTTC